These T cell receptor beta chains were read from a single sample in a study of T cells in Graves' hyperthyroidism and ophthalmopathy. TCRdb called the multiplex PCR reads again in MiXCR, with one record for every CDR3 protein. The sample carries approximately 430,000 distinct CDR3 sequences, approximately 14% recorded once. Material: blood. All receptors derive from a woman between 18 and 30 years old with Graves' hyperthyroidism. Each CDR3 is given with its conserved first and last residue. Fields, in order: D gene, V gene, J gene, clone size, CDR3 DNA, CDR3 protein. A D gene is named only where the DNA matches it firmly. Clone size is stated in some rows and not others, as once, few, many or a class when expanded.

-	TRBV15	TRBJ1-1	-	TGTGCCACCCGCCCTGTTCAGGAGTTGGGGACTGAAGCTTTCTTT	CATRPVQELGTEAFF
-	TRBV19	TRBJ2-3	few	TGTGCCAGTAGTATAGGGCGGAGTAGCACAGATACGCAGTATTTT	CASSIGRSSTDTQYF
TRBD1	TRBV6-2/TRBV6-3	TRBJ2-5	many	TGTGCCAGCGGTAACGCCAGGGGGCACCAAGAGACCCAGTACTTC	CASGNARGHQETQYF
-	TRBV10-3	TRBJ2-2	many	TGTGCCATCCTACGATCACGAAACACCGGGGAGCTGTTTTTT	CAILRSRNTGELFF
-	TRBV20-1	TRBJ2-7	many	TGCAGTGCTAGAGTGGAATGGAGTTACGAGCAGTACTTC	CSARVEWSYEQYF
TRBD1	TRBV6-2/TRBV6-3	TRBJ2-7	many	TGTGCCAGCAGTTACGGGACAGGGGACTCCTACGAGCAGTACTTC	CASSYGTGDSYEQYF
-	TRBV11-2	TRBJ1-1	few	TGTGCCAGCAGCTTAGATGGGAGTGACACTGAAGCTTTCTTT	CASSLDGSDTEAFF
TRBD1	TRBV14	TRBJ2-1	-	TGTGCCAGCAGCCAATATAAGGGGGCTAAGTACAATGAGCAGTTCTTC	CASSQYKGAKYNEQFF
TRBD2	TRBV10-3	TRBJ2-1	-	TGTGCCAGCAGTTACTCGAGCCTAGCGGGGGGTAATGAGCAGTTCTTC	CASSYSSLAGGNEQFF
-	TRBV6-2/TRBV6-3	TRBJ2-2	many	TGTGCCAGCAGTTTCAGCGGACCGAACACCGGGGAGCTGTTTTTT	CASSFSGPNTGELFF
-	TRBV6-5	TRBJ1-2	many	TGTGCCAGCAGTTACGGGGCAGATGATGGCTACACCTTC	CASSYGADDGYTF
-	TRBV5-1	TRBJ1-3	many	TGCGCCAGCAGCTTGGTCGCAAACTCTGGAAACACCATATATTTT	CASSLVANSGNTIYF
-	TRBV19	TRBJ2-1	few	TGTGCCAGTAGTATTCGCGGACTATACAATGAGCAGTTCTTC	CASSIRGLYNEQFF
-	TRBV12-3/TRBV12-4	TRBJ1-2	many	TGTGCCAGCAGCTCTAGCGGTTATGGGGGAACCCACTATGGCTACACCTTC	CASSSSGYGGTHYGYTF
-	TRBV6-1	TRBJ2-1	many	TGTGCCAGCCGCTTCAGGGGGGCCTACAATGAGCAGTTCTTC	CASRFRGAYNEQFF